The source of this TCR beta chain is a study of T cell responses to AZD1222 COVID-19 vaccine. Method: immunoSEQ multiplex PCR; TCRdb's copy keeps in-frame clones and lacks some. The repertoire holds 55,000 to 85,000 clones, with 84% as singletons. The CDR3 is made up of 14 amino acids. The V end was cut by 6 bases, the J end by 7 bases, with 16 bases between. Germline lookup yields CDR1 KGHSH and CDR2 LQKENI. The receptor comes from an adult in good health. V and J are TRBV18 and TRBJ2-1; maybe TRBD2 (6 bases). The sample here was peripheral blood, taken on day 0 of AZD1222 vaccination. In DNA form, the CDR3 reads TGTGCCAGCTCTGCTCTACAGGAGGGGAATGAGCAGTTCTTC. It specifies CASSALQEGNEQFF. The whole variable domain, filled in from reference TRBV18 and TRBJ2-1, reads NAGVMQNPRHLVRRRGQEARLRCSPMKGHSHVYWYRQLPEEGLKFMVYLQKENIIDESGMPKERFSAEFPKEGPSILRIQQVVRGDSAAYFCASSALQEGNEQFFGPGTRLTVL.